The T cell receptor (beta chain) under discussion was sequenced for a study of blood T cell repertoires in COVID-19. Looking at the study overall: Both acute and convalescent COVID-19 samples were obtained from the United States, Italy and Spain.

Trimming removed 0 bases from V and 1 base from J, with 7 bases in between. This CDR3 contains 14 residues. CDR1 is LNHNV and CDR2 is YYDKDF in the germline V gene (reference sequence). Here immunoSEQ multiplex PCR was the method, and the copy in TCRdb shows in-frame clones only, minus some. The sample carries around 80,000 clones, more than 85% recorded once. The chain couples TRBV15 to TRBJ2-7, with a possible D match to TRBD1 (5 bases). The receptor's source is a man aged 80 or over with active or convalescent COVID-19. Sequenced material: peripheral blood. The CDR3 protein is CATSRDKGSYEQYV. As DNA, the CDR3 is TGTGCCACCAGCAGAGATAAGGGGTCCTACGAGCAGTACGTC.